This T cell receptor (beta chain) derives from a study of shared T cell receptors in the human thymus. Libraries were prepared by immunoSEQ multiplex PCR; TCRdb keeps only in-frame clonotypes and omits some of them. The table includes hundreds of thousands of clones, approximately 85% detected once. There are 11 residues in the CDR3. Per the germline V gene, CDR1 is MNHNS and CDR2 is SASEGT. The V gene lost 7 bases and the J gene lost 8 bases, with 9 bases spanning the gap. The same data also went into a second study, on human thymus T cells. That study reports: The people who donated were healthy Finnish babies having corrective surgery for congenital heart defects. Corrective cardiac operations yielded the resected thymus tissue. The related literature has documented a marked overlap of thymic repertoires among unrelated individuals.

V is TRBV6-1 and J is TRBJ2-1; a weak D match, TRBD2 (5 bases). This clonotype was sampled from a girl in the first two years of life with a congenital heart defect. Material for sequencing was thymocytes. The CDR3 loop is CASIRGDEQFF. The DNA for the CDR3 is TGTGCCAGCATCCGGGGAGATGAGCAGTTCTTC.